What follows are 31 T cell receptor beta chains derived from one specimen sequenced in a study of blood T cell repertoires in COVID-19. Libraries were prepared by immunoSEQ multiplex PCR; TCRdb keeps only in-frame clonotypes and omits some of them. The data hold about 410,000 clones, with 80% to 95% observed a single time. The sequenced sample consisted of PBMCs or T cells enriched from blood (not recorded which). The source of these receptors is a man aged 18 to 29 who had recovered from COVID-19.

The chain is built from TRBV7-3 and TRBJ2-5, with 7 nucleotides matching TRBD1. This CDR3 has 19 residues. V trimming: 2 bases; J trimming: 1 base; junction bases outside the gene matches: 16. Germline loops: CDR1 SGHTA, CDR2 FQGTGA. This CDR3 is CASSLGNFGDRDLQETQYF. In nucleotides, the CDR3 is TGTGCCAGCAGCTTAGGCAATTTCGGGGACAGAGACCTCCAAGAGACCCAGTACTTC.

The genes are TRBV5-1 and TRBJ2-3; D gene unclear. The CDR3 spans 12 residues. V was cut by 1 base and J by 5 bases, with 5 bases left in between. CDR1 and CDR2 from the germline V gene are SGHRS and YFSETQ. As DNA, the CDR3 is TGCGCCAGCAGCTTGCAGTTAGATACGCAGTATTTT. Encoded protein: CASSLQLDTQYF. The complete variable domain, with remaining parts taken from reference TRBV5-1 and TRBJ2-3, reads KAGVTQTPRYLIKTRGQQVTLSCSPISGHRSVSWYQQTPGQGLQFLFEYFSETQRNKGNFPGRFSGRQFSNSRSEMNVSTLELGDSALYLCASSLQLDTQYFGPGTRLTVL.

This rearrangement joins TRBV7-2 to TRBJ2-7; D unresolved. The CDR3 totals 16 residues. The germline CDR1 and CDR2 sequences are SGHTA and FQGNSA. Trimming pared 1 base from V and 2 bases from J, leaving 15 bases between. The CDR3 bases are TGTGCCAGCAGCTTAGTCGCCGGGTATCTTACCTACGAGCAGTACTTC. Protein sequence: CASSLVAGYLTYEQYF.

A few counts support this clone. J is TRBJ1-1 and V is TRBV30, with D tentatively TRBD1 (5 bases). Germline values: CDR1 GTSNPN, CDR2 SVGIG (reference sequence). The CDR3 is made up of 14 amino acids. The V gene lost 0 bases and the J gene lost 7 bases, with 15 bases spanning the gap. The CDR3 sequence: CAWSVGREYSEAFF. As DNA, the CDR3 is TGTGCCTGGAGTGTTGGCAGGGAATATAGTGAAGCTTTCTTT. Using reference TRBV30 and TRBJ1-1 for the parts outside the CDR3, the full variable domain is SQTIHQWPATLVQPVGSPLSLECTVEGTSNPNLYWYRQAAGRGLQLLFYSVGIGQISSEVPQNLSASRPQDRQFILSSKKLLLSDSGFYLCAWSVGREYSEAFFGQGTRLTVV.

The genes are TRBV9 and TRBJ1-2; D is undetermined. Germline V lookup: CDR1 SGDLS, CDR2 YYNGEE. Trimming removed 0 bases at V and 6 bases at J, with 9 bases between. This CDR3 has 13 amino acids. The CDR3 DNA follows: TGTGCCAGCAGCGTAGGAACAAAAGATGGCTACACCTTC. It is translated as CASSVGTKDGYTF.

CDR3 sequence reads: CASSVGQGLGKAGELFF. The CDR3 DNA reads TGTGCCAGTAGTGTCGGACAGGGTTTAGGCAAAGCCGGGGAGCTGTTTTTT. The chain employs TRBV19 and TRBJ2-2; TRBD1 matches at 8 bases. CDR3 length equals 17 residues. Germline loops: CDR1 LNHDA, CDR2 SQIVND (reference sequence). V shed 5 bases, J shed 6 bases, and the junction held 14 bases outside the gene matches.

J is TRBJ1-3 and V is TRBV12-3 or TRBV12-4, with unresolved D. V gave up 1 base and J gave up 8 bases, with 6 bases separating them. There are 12 residues in the CDR3. Here the CDR3 reads CASSLGGDTIYF. CDR3 in DNA: TGTGCCAGCAGTTTAGGGGGAGACACCATATATTTT.

The chain combines TRBV6-6 with TRBJ1-3, with D unresolved. Trimming stripped 10 bases from V and 1 base from J, with 14 bases between. The CDR3 sequence is 14 residues long. Germline assignment: CDR1 MNHNY and CDR2 SVGAGI (reference sequence). The DNA for the CDR3 is TGTGCCACCAAGGAGGGAGGTTCTGGAAACACCATATATTTT. Translation gives CATKEGGSGNTIYF.

This chain connects TRBV19 to TRBJ1-5, with D unclear. Per the germline V gene, CDR1 is LNHDA and CDR2 is SQIVND (reference sequence). The CDR3 runs 15 residues. V was cut by 5 bases and J by 0 bases, with 11 bases left in between. The CDR3 here is CASSVTEYSNQPQHF. For the CDR3, the DNA is TGTGCCAGTAGTGTTACAGAATATAGCAATCAGCCCCAGCATTTT.

This chain connects TRBV19 to TRBJ2-3, with 11 bases fitting TRBD2. V trimming: 6 bases; J trimming: 4 bases; junction bases outside the gene matches: 6. This CDR3 contains 15 residues. Germline V lookup: CDR1 LNHDA, CDR2 SQIVND (reference sequence). The CDR3 region is CASRHTSGRADTQYF. The CDR3 nucleotides are TGTGCCAGTAGACACACTAGCGGGAGAGCAGATACGCAGTATTTT.

The chain joins TRBV19 to TRBJ1-1; the D gene is possibly TRBD1 (5 bases). Deletions cut 5 bases from V and 4 bases from J, with 17 bases between. In germline, CDR1 is LNHDA, CDR2 SQIVND (reference sequence). CDR3 length: 15 amino acids. CDR3 protein: CASSQWGVRGTEAFF. The CDR3 DNA sequence: TGTGCCAGTAGTCAATGGGGGGTACGAGGCACTGAAGCTTTCTTT.

The chain uses TRBV11-1 and TRBJ2-2; D not resolved. Germline-derived CDR1 and CDR2 are SGHAT and FQDESV (reference sequence). The CDR3 runs to 16 residues. With 3 bases removed from V and 4 bases from J, the gap between germline ends came to 15 bases. The CDR3 here is CASSLVPARPTGELFF. CDR3 DNA: TGTGCCAGCAGCTTGGTACCAGCGAGACCCACCGGGGAGCTGTTTTTT.

The rearrangement joins TRBV5-1 to TRBJ2-3; 10 bases match TRBD1. The CDR3 sequence is 15 residues long. Germline V gene sequence: CDR1 SGHRS, CDR2 YFSETQ. J gave up 1 base and V 6 bases, and 5 bases lay outside the gene matches. The CDR3 loop reads CASITGTGGTDTQYF. CDR3 coding DNA: TGCGCCAGCATCACCGGGACAGGGGGCACAGATACGCAGTATTTT.

This chain links TRBV7-3 with TRBJ1-2; 7 nucleotides align to TRBD1. The germline V gene encodes CDR1 SGHTA and CDR2 FQGTGA. The CDR3 is 15 amino acids. Germline trimming cut 5 bases from V and 3 bases from J; bases unmatched to any gene: 9. In DNA, the CDR3 is TGTGCCAGCAGCCCGGTAGGGGGCGCGGACTATGGCTACACCTTC. Translated: CASSPVGGADYGYTF.

This clone was observed once. The V gene is TRBV7-9, the J gene TRBJ2-3; tentative D call: TRBD2 (6 bases). Germline values: CDR1 SEHNR, CDR2 FQNEAQ (reference sequence). CDR3 length equals 14 residues. Deletions cut 1 base from V and 6 bases from J, with 11 bases between. The CDR3, as DNA: TGTGCCAGCAGCTTAGTCGGCGGGGACGATACGCAGTATTTT. This codes for CASSLVGGDDTQYF.

The chain couples TRBV24-1 to TRBJ1-4; D remains ambiguous. The CDR3 length is 14 residues. From germline, CDR1 is KGHDR and CDR2 SFDVKD. V was shortened by 4 bases and J by 7 bases, with 12 bases between the two germline ends. CDR3 in DNA: TGTGCCACCAGTGACCGAGAATCCGGTGAAAAACTGTTTTTT. It codes for CATSDRESGEKLFF.

The chain employs TRBV3-1 (or the pseudogene TRBV3-2) and TRBJ1-2, with 11 bases fitting TRBD1. CDR1 is LGHDT and CDR2 is YNNKEL in the germline V gene (reference sequence). The CDR3 covers 15 residues. V gave up 1 base and J gave up 4 bases; unmatched junction bases: 2. DNA for the CDR3: TGTGCCAGCAGCCAAGGGGACAGGGGGATCTATGGCTACACCTTC. Its protein is CASSQGDRGIYGYTF.

V usage is TRBV3-1 (or the pseudogene TRBV3-2) and J usage is TRBJ1-1, with a weak D call TRBD1 (6 bases). Trimming removed 3 bases at V and 4 bases at J, with 15 bases between. Germline assignment: CDR1 LGHDT and CDR2 YNNKEL (reference sequence). The CDR3 covers 15 residues. The CDR3 nucleotides read TGTGCCAGCAGCCACCACCTGACAGGAGGCACTGAAGCTTTCTTT. This sequence encodes CASSHHLTGGTEAFF.

This rearrangement joins TRBV10-2 to TRBJ1-2, with 7 bases lining up with TRBD1. V gave up 8 bases and J gave up 4 bases; unmatched junction bases: 7. The CDR3 is 13 amino acids. Germline CDR1 and CDR2: WSHSY and SAAADI. The CDR3: CASGNRGGYGYTF. CDR3 bases: TGCGCCAGCGGAAACAGGGGAGGCTATGGCTACACCTTC.

The rearrangement uses TRBV6-5 and TRBJ1-6; 8 bases are shared with TRBD1. Germline V gene data show CDR1 as MNHEY and CDR2 as SVGAGI. CDR3 length equals 14 residues. V lost 6 bases to trimming and J lost 9 bases; unmatched junction nucleotides: 7. The CDR3 DNA is TGTGCCAGCAGACCGGGACAGGTTTTTTCACCCCTCCACTTT. Its translation is CASRPGQVFSPLHF.

V gene TRBV2 combines with J gene TRBJ1-5; unclear D gene. With 6 bases removed from V and 4 bases from J, the gap between germline ends came to 16 bases. Germline CDR1 SNHLY, CDR2 FYNNEI. The CDR3 runs 15 residues. The CDR3 DNA is TGTGCCAGCAGGAGAACGCTGCAGGCTAATCAGCCCCAGCATTTT. Residues: CASRRTLQANQPQHF.

This clone was counted once. The V call is TRBV29-1, the J call TRBJ1-4; the match to TRBD1 covers 9 bases. The CDR3 has 15 amino acids. Trimming took 4 bases from V and 4 from J; bases not matched to a gene: 7. The germline V gene encodes CDR1 SQVTM and CDR2 ANQGSEA. The CDR3: CSVGLGQGVNEKLFF. CDR3 DNA sequence: TGCAGCGTTGGCCTGGGACAGGGAGTTAATGAAAAACTGTTTTTT. Looking up the rest from reference TRBV29-1 and TRBJ1-4 gives the full variable domain: SAVISQKPSRDICQRGTSLTIQCQVDSQVTMMFWYRQQPGQSLTLIATANQGSEATYESGFVIDKFPISRPNLTFSTLTVSNMSPEDSSIYLCSVGLGQGVNEKLFFGSGTQLSVL.

The chain carries TRBV5-1 and TRBJ1-2; D unresolved. In germline, CDR1 is SGHRS, CDR2 YFSETQ. Trimming shortened V by 0 bases and J by 4 bases, and 13 bases separated the two germline ends. The CDR3 has 15 residues. The CDR3 protein is CASSLAHRTFYGYTF. The CDR3 DNA reads TGCGCCAGCAGCTTGGCCCACAGAACTTTCTATGGCTACACCTTC.

The J gene is TRBJ1-6, the V gene TRBV19; 7 bases match TRBD1. The CDR3 runs 15 residues. Germline-derived CDR1 and CDR2 are LNHDA and SQIVND (reference sequence). V was clipped by 4 bases and J by 7 bases; unmatched bases: 7. The CDR3 reads CASSTSRQGNSPLHF. The CDR3 region has the DNA TGTGCCAGTAGTACCTCCCGACAGGGCAATTCACCCCTCCACTTT.

The chain couples TRBV13 to TRBJ1-1; D uncertain. Trimming removed 10 bases at V and 3 bases at J, with 18 bases between. CDR1 PRHDT and CDR2 FYEKMQ come from the germline V gene (reference sequence). The CDR3 extends over 14 amino acids. The CDR3 sequence: CATSERGLDTEAFF. The CDR3 DNA reads TGTGCCACCTCTGAAAGAGGACTCGACACTGAAGCTTTCTTT. Full variable domain (outside the CDR3, taken from reference TRBV13 and TRBJ1-1): AAGVIQSPRHLIKEKRETATLKCYPIPRHDTVYWYQQGPGQDPQFLISFYEKMQSDKGSIPDRFSAQQFSDYHSELNMSSLELGDSALYFCATSERGLDTEAFFGQGTRLTVV.

This sequence joins TRBV7-9 and TRBJ1-2, with unresolved D. V lost 3 bases, J lost 6 bases, and 8 bases lay in between. The length of the CDR3 is 12 residues. Germline CDR1 SEHNR, CDR2 FQNEAQ (reference sequence). The CDR3 region has the DNA TGTGCCAGCAGCTTCTTAGGAGATGGCTACACCTTC. Protein product: CASSFLGDGYTF.

The chain joins TRBV10-3 to TRBJ2-2; a possible D gene is TRBD1 (6 bases). Germline V lookup: CDR1 ENHRY, CDR2 SYGVKD. The CDR3 contains 14 residues. V was clipped by 7 bases and J by 4 bases, with 13 bases between them. The CDR3: CAIKPGVSTGELFF. Here the CDR3 DNA reads TGTGCCATCAAGCCAGGGGTGAGCACCGGGGAGCTGTTTTTT.

The V call is TRBV5-1, the J call TRBJ2-1, with 11 positions matching TRBD2. CDR3 length equals 15 residues. CDR1 SGHRS and CDR2 YFSETQ come from the germline V gene. Unmatched junction bases numbered 2, after V lost 0 bases and J lost 6 bases. In DNA, the CDR3 is TGCGCCAGCAGCTTGGATAGCGGGAGGGGCAATGAGCAGTTCTTC. Encoded protein: CASSLDSGRGNEQFF.

The chain carries TRBV7-8 and TRBJ2-2; D possibly corresponds to TRBD2 (6 bases). This CDR3 is built from 17 residues. Germline V gene lookup returns CDR1 SGHVS and CDR2 FQNEAQ. Trimming stripped 1 base from V and 4 bases from J, with 16 bases between. In DNA form, the CDR3 reads TGTGCCAGCAGCTTAGTCATGGGCGGGGTCCCCACCGGGGAGCTGTTTTTT. The encoded protein is CASSLVMGGVPTGELFF.

The J gene is TRBJ2-5, the V gene TRBV4-1; a possible D gene is TRBD2 (6 bases). Germline V CDR1 and CDR2: MGHRA, YSYEKL. V was trimmed by 1 base and J by 0 bases, leaving 15 bases between them. CDR3 size: 17 residues. The CDR3 loop is CASSQVGPREYQETQYF. CDR3 nucleotides: TGCGCCAGCAGCCAAGTCGGACCCCGGGAGTACCAAGAGACCCAGTACTTC.

The chain carries TRBV15 and TRBJ2-1; tentative D call: TRBD2 (5 bases). CDR1 LNHNV and CDR2 YYDKDF come from the germline V gene (reference sequence). Trimming cost V 5 bases and J 1 base, with 15 bases left between them. The CDR3 spans 16 residues. The CDR3 region is CATSSSQPGSYNEQFF. DNA for the CDR3: TGTGCCACCAGCTCCTCGCAGCCGGGGTCCTACAATGAGCAGTTCTTC.